The sequence of this TCR beta chain was determined in a study of T cell responses to AZD1222 COVID-19 vaccine. This table comes from immunoSEQ multiplex PCR, and its TCRdb copy is limited to in-frame clones, with some not included. This sample has more than 150,000 clones, with approximately 90% found just once. V was pared by 7 bases and J by 3 bases, with 10 bases between. Per the germline V gene, CDR1 is MDHEN and CDR2 is SYDVKM. The CDR3 length is 12 residues. As to this clone: What it recognizes is unknown.

Whole-study findings and limits: Repertoire sampling was restricted to post-peak T cell response timepoints. Unmutated variant regions are reportedly the target of nearly half of TCRs that are spike-specific. Seropositive at baseline were only a handful of AZD1222 recipients. The donors showed a predominance of white British ancestry and of females, with possible underestimation of clonal diversity.

The sequence came from an adult in good health. The starting material was peripheral blood, obtained on day 0 of AZD1222 vaccination. The chain recombines TRBV28 with TRBJ2-7, with D tentatively TRBD1 (5 bases). CDR3 amino acids: CASTPDSYEQYF. CDR3 DNA: TGTGCCAGCACCCCTGACAGCTACGAGCAGTACTTC.